This T cell receptor (beta chain) stems from a study of radiotherapy plus CTLA-4 blockade in lung cancer. The CDR3 is made up of 14 amino acids. Germline CDR1 reads SGHNT; CDR2 reads YENEEA. V was clipped by 0 bases and J by 0 bases, with 4 bases between them. Sequencing was performed with immunoSEQ multiplex PCR; in TCRdb, only in-frame clones are kept and a portion is missing. The sample lists roughly 59,000 clones; about 72% were seen once. V gene TRBV11-3 combines with J gene TRBJ2-3, with D uncertain. The clonotype comes from a human donor with non-small cell lung cancer whose response to radiotherapy plus ipilimumab could not be evaluated. The sequenced sample was peripheral blood, obtained from a patient treated with radiotherapy plus ipilimumab. The CDR3 DNA reads as TGTGCCAGCAGCTTAGATCCGAGCACAGATACGCAGTATTTT. This codes for CASSLDPSTDTQYF. The full variable domain, with the rest looked up from reference TRBV11-3 and TRBJ2-3, is EAGVVQSPRYKIIEKKQPVAFWCNPISGHNTLYWYLQNLGQGPELLIRYENEEAVDDSQLPKDRFSAERLKGVDSTLKIQPAELGDSAVYLCASSLDPSTDTQYFGPGTRLTVL.